The rows below give T cell receptor beta chains drawn from one sample of a study of blood T cell repertoires in COVID-19. Clones were read by immunoSEQ multiplex PCR, and TCRdb kept only the in-frame ones, dropping some. The data show roughly 87,000 clones, about 78% seen once. Sequencing was done on a sample of peripheral blood. The receptors were sampled from a woman older than 75 with acute or convalescent COVID-19. Each CDR3 is given with its conserved first and last residue. The D gene is left open where the match is weak. Clone sizes are given selectively: once, few, many, or a class where the clone is expanded.

clone_size: -; d_call: TRBD1; v_call: TRBV18; j_call: TRBJ2-2; cdr3_aa: CASTGQGDSGELFF; cdr3_nt: TGTGCCAGCACGGGACAGGGGGATTCCGGGGAGCTGTTTTTT
clone_size: -; d_call: -; v_call: TRBV7-2; j_call: TRBJ1-2; cdr3_aa: CASSLRQVNYGYTF; cdr3_nt: TGTGCCAGCAGCTTAAGACAGGTTAACTATGGCTACACCTTC
clone_size: once; d_call: TRBD1; v_call: TRBV6-1; j_call: TRBJ1-1; cdr3_aa: CASSDGQGADEAFF; cdr3_nt: TGTGCCAGCAGTGACGGACAGGGGGCAGATGAAGCTTTCTTT
clone_size: -; d_call: -; v_call: TRBV6-2/TRBV6-3; j_call: TRBJ2-3; cdr3_aa: CASSYSTGSGFTDTQYF; cdr3_nt: TGTGCCAGCAGTTACTCTACCGGCAGCGGATTCACAGATACGCAGTATTTT
clone_size: -; d_call: -; v_call: TRBV10-3; j_call: TRBJ2-3; cdr3_aa: CAISKGLIGGESTDTQYF; cdr3_nt: TGTGCCATCAGCAAAGGCCTAATAGGAGGGGAGAGCACAGATACGCAGTATTTT
clone_size: few; d_call: -; v_call: TRBV4-1; j_call: TRBJ1-6; cdr3_aa: CASSQIEWTRGVF; cdr3_nt: TGCGCCAGCAGCCAAATTGAGTGGACGCGGGGGGTTTTT
clone_size: many; d_call: -; v_call: TRBV7-9; j_call: TRBJ2-7; cdr3_aa: CASSPRVYSYEQYF; cdr3_nt: TGTGCCAGCAGCCCCCGGGTCTATTCCTACGAGCAGTACTTC
clone_size: -; d_call: TRBD1; v_call: TRBV2; j_call: TRBJ1-2; cdr3_aa: CASSPGTGGNYGYTF; cdr3_nt: TGTGCCAGCAGCCCCGGGACAGGGGGAAACTATGGCTACACCTTC
clone_size: -; d_call: -; v_call: TRBV7-2; j_call: TRBJ2-7; cdr3_aa: CASSLAGVTYEQYF; cdr3_nt: TGTGCCAGCAGCTTAGCCGGGGTTACCTACGAGCAGTACTTC
clone_size: -; d_call: TRBD1; v_call: TRBV5-1; j_call: TRBJ1-2; cdr3_aa: CASSGGTGVFYGYTF; cdr3_nt: TGCGCCAGCAGCGGGGGGACAGGTGTATTCTATGGCTACACCTTC
clone_size: -; d_call: TRBD2; v_call: TRBV9; j_call: TRBJ2-3; cdr3_aa: CASSVDRLAGGLADTQYF; cdr3_nt: TGTGCCAGCAGCGTCGATCGGTTAGCGGGGGGGCTTGCAGATACGCAGTATTTT
clone_size: -; d_call: -; v_call: TRBV18; j_call: TRBJ2-7; cdr3_aa: CASSLDSATYEQYF; cdr3_nt: TGTGCCAGCTCTCTCGACAGTGCTACCTACGAGCAGTACTTC
clone_size: -; d_call: -; v_call: TRBV6-4; j_call: TRBJ1-5; cdr3_aa: CASSPGGGVGNQPQHF; cdr3_nt: TGTGCCAGCAGCCCCGGAGGGGGGGTTGGCAATCAGCCCCAGCATTTT
clone_size: -; d_call: -; v_call: TRBV11-2; j_call: TRBJ2-2; cdr3_aa: CASSFDTHTGELFF; cdr3_nt: TGTGCCAGCAGCTTCGACACTCACACCGGGGAGCTGTTTTTT
clone_size: few; d_call: TRBD1; v_call: TRBV7-2; j_call: TRBJ1-2; cdr3_aa: CASSPRSGTGAGYTF; cdr3_nt: TGTGCCAGCAGCCCCCGTTCGGGGACAGGGGCTGGCTACACCTTC
clone_size: -; d_call: -; v_call: TRBV6-5; j_call: TRBJ1-4; cdr3_aa: CASSYSFQGTNEKLFF; cdr3_nt: TGTGCCAGCAGTTACTCGTTTCAGGGGACTAATGAAAAACTGTTTTTT
clone_size: few; d_call: -; v_call: TRBV3-1/TRBV3-2; j_call: TRBJ1-5; cdr3_aa: CASSQGTDQPQHF; cdr3_nt: TGTGCCAGCAGCCAAGGGACTGATCAGCCCCAGCATTTT
clone_size: many; d_call: -; v_call: TRBV19; j_call: TRBJ1-1; cdr3_aa: CASSIWGRPEAFF; cdr3_nt: TGTGCCAGTAGTATATGGGGGCGGCCTGAAGCTTTCTTT